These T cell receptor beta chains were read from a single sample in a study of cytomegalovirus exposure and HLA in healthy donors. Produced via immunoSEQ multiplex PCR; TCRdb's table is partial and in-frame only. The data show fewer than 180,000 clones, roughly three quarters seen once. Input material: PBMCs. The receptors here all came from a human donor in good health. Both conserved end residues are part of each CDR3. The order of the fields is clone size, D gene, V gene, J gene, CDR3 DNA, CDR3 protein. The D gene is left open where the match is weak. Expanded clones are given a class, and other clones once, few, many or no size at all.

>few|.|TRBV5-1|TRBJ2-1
TGCGCCAGCAGCTCCGTCCGGAGCTCCTACAATGAGCAGTTCTTC
CASSSVRSSYNEQFF
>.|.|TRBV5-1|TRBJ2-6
TGCGCCAGCAGCACCACAGGGACTGGGGCCAACGTCCTGACTTTC
CASSTTGTGANVLTF
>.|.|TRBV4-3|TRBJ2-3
TGCGCCAGCAGCCAAGACGGTAGCGGCACAGATACGCAGTATTTT
CASSQDGSGTDTQYF
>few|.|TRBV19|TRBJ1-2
TGTGCCAGTAACTACCAGGGTTCTAACTATGGCTACACCTTC
CASNYQGSNYGYTF
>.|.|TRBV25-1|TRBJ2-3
TGTGCCAGCAGTGAACTACTAGCTAGCACAGATACGCAGTATTTT
CASSELLASTDTQYF
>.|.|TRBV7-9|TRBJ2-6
TGTGCCAGCAGCTTAGGGGGAGATTTGGCTGGGGCCAACGTCCTGACTTTC
CASSLGGDLAGANVLTF
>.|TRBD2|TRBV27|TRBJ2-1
TGTGCCAGCAATACGGGACTAGCGGGAGAAGGGTCCTACAATGAGCAGTTCTTC
CASNTGLAGEGSYNEQFF
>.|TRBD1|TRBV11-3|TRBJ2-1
TGTGCCAGCAGCCAAGGACAGGGCTCCTACAATGAGCAGTTCTTC
CASSQGQGSYNEQFF
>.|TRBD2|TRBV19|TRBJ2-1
TGTGCCAGTAGTGGGACTAGCGGGAGTGACAATGAGCAGTTCTTC
CASSGTSGSDNEQFF
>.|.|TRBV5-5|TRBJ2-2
TGTGCCAGCAGCTCGCACACCGAGCTGTTTTTT
CASSSHTELFF
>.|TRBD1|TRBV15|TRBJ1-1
TGTGCCACCAGCAGAGGAAAGGGGGCGACTGAAGCTTTCTTT
CATSRGKGATEAFF
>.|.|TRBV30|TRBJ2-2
TGTGCCTGGAGTCTAGGCGCCGGGGAGCTGTTTTTT
CAWSLGAGELFF
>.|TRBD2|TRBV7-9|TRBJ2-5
TGTGCCAGCAGCAAGGGACTAGCGGGGGGGCAAGAGACCCAGTACTTC
CASSKGLAGGQETQYF
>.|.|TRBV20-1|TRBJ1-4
TGCAGTGCTAGGGGCGATGAAAAACTGTTTTTT
CSARGDEKLFF
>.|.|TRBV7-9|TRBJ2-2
TGTGCCAGCAGCTTAAATCGGGGCGGGGAGCTGTTTTTT
CASSLNRGGELFF
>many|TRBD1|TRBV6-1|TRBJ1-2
TGTGCCAGCAGTGAAGCGACAGGGGGCGCATCTGGCTACACCTTC
CASSEATGGASGYTF
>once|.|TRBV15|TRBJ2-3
TGTGCCACCAGCCCCCTGATGGTACATAGCACAGATACGCAGTATTTT
CATSPLMVHSTDTQYF
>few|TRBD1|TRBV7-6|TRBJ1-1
TGTGCCAGCAGCTTAGCAAGAGGGGGCGCTTTAATGAACACTGAAGCTTTCTTT
CASSLARGGALMNTEAFF
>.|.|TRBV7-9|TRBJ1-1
TGTGCCAGCAAGGAGAGGGGACTTGAAGCTTTCTTT
CASKERGLEAFF
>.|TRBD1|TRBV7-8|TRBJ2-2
TGTGCCAGCAGCTTTTCGTTGGGGACAGTAAAGTCGAACACCGGGGAGCTGTTTTTT
CASSFSLGTVKSNTGELFF
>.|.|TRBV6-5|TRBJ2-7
TGTGCCAGCAGTTATCGAGGCGAGCAGTACTTC
CASSYRGEQYF
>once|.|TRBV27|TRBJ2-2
TGTGCCAGCAGTTTATACTACACCGGGGAGCTGTTTTTT
CASSLYYTGELFF
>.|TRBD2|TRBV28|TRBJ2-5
TGTGCCAGCAGTCTAGGACCGGGACTAGCGGGAAGGGAGACCCAGTACTTC
CASSLGPGLAGRETQYF
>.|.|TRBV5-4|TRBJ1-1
TGTGCCAGCAGCGACGGGAAGAAGACAGGTTTGAACACTGAAGCTTTCTTT
CASSDGKKTGLNTEAFF
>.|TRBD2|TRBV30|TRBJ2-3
TGTGCCTGTTCTAGCGGGGTGCGTACGCAGTATTTT
CACSSGVRTQYF
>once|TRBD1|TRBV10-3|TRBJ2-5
TGTGCCATCTCACAGGGGCTGGGAGAGACCCAGTACTTC
CAISQGLGETQYF
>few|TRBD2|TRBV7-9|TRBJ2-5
TGTGCCAGCAGCTACTTCGGAGTAGCGGGGCGGCAAGAGACCCAGTACTTC
CASSYFGVAGRQETQYF
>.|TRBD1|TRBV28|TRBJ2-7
TGTGCCAGCAGTTCCCCCCAGGGGGCATACGAGCAGTACTTC
CASSSPQGAYEQYF
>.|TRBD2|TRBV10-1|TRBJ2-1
TGCGCCAGCAGTGAGCTAGCGGGAGTGGGGTGGAATGAGCAGTTCTTC
CASSELAGVGWNEQFF
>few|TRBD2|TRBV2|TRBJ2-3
TGTGCCAGCAGTGATGGTAAGCGGGAGCCTAACACAGATACGCAGTATTTT
CASSDGKREPNTDTQYF
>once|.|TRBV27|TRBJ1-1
TGTGCCAGCAGTAGCAGTGGAGGATGGGACACTGAAGCTTTCTTT
CASSSSGGWDTEAFF
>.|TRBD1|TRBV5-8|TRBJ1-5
TGTGCCAGCAGCTTGGGGCAGGGGGCCGAAAGCAATCAGCCCCAGCATTTT
CASSLGQGAESNQPQHF
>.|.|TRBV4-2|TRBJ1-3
TGTGCCAGCAGCCAAGCGTTGACAGACCTCTCTGGAAACACCATATATTTT
CASSQALTDLSGNTIYF
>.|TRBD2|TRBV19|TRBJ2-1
TGTGCCAGCTCGACTAGCGGGAGGCATCTATCCTACAATGAGCAGTTCTTC
CASSTSGRHLSYNEQFF